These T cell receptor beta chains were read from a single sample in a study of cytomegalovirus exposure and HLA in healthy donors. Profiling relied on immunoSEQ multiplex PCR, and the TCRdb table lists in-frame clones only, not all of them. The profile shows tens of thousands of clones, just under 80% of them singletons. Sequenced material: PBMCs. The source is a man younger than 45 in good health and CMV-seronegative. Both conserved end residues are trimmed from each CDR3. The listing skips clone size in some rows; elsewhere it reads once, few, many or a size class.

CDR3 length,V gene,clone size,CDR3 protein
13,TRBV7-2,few,ASSLDGRDNSPLH
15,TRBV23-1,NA,ASPRPDSDRDEQPQH
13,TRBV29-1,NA,SADGRQGPNNEQF
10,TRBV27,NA,ASSALSGGYT
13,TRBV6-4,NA,ASSDSGTDYNEQF
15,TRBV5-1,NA,ASSLPISDRNTGELF
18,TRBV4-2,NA,ASSQDRAAGGPLYQETQY
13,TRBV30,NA,AWSADRGSGNTIY
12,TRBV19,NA,ASSILAGNYGYT
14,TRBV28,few,ASRRQTTSGANVLT
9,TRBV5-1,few,ASSLTREQY
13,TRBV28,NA,ASSFSTGGRNEQY
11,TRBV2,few,ATKYNTGGEQF
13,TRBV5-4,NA,ASSRAGTRDQPQH
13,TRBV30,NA,AWSGSGVYQETQY
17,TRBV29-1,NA,SVEGGRGQAFSSTDTQY
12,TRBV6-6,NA,ASRYRQGNYGYT
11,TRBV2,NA,ASSEGEDYGYT
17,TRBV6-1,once,ASSEVPPFSGGVQETQY
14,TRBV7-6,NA,ASSLTAGTSTDTQY
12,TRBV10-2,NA,ASSGPAGGLEQF
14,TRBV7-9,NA,ASSSPGVRATDTQY
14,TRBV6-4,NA,ASSDSGHGPTDTQY
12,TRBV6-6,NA,ASSAKAGNTEAF
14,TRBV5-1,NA,ASSVRTGEMNTEAF
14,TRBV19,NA,ASSMRLAEAKNIQY
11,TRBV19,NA,ASSYRGGEGYT
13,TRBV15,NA,ATSRDPDSSYEQY
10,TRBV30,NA,AWSVTPYEQY
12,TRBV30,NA,AWSVQTVHQPQH
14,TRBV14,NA,ASPPASRDPDEKLF
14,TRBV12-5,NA,ASGLVLGVGTDTQY
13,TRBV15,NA,ATSRVTGTGNTIY